This T cell receptor beta chain was profiled in a study of shared clonotypes between healthy human individuals. The germline gives CDR1 GTSNPN, CDR2 SVGIG (reference sequence). The CDR3 is made up of 13 amino acids. V lost 1 base and J lost 11, with 17 bases in between. In this sample, this clone turned up a few times. Clones were sequenced by immunoSEQ multiplex PCR, and TCRdb holds only the in-frame ones, with some missing. Of 2 million to 2.5 million clones in the sample, 92% were seen once. The sample was naive CD4+ T cells from PBMCs. Documented subset: CD45RA+ positively selected. The TCR sequence derives from a man aged 18 to 29 in good health. Some clones in this sample may be carry-over from other donors' samples. The chain joins TRBV30 to TRBJ1-1; no reliable D call. CDR3 coding DNA: TGTGCCTGGAGTGCGGACGGGTACACCGTGGCTTTCTTT. As protein: CAWSADGYTVAFF. Based on the CDR3 plus reference TRBV30 and TRBJ1-1, the full variable domain is SQTIHQWPATLVQPVGSPLSLECTVEGTSNPNLYWYRQAAGRGLQLLFYSVGIGQISSEVPQNLSASRPQDRQFILSSKKLLLSDSGFYLCAWSADGYTVAFFGQGTRLTVV.